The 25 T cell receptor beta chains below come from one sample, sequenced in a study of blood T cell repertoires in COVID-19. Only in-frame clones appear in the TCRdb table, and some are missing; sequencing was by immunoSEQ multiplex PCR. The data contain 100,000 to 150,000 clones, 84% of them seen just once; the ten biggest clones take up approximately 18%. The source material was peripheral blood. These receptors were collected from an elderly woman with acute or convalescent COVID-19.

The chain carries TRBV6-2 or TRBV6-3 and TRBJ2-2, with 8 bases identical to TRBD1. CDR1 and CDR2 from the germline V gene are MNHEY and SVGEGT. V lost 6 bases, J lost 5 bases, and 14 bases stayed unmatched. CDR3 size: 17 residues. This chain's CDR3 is CASSPPPYRGKTGELFF. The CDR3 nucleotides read TGTGCCAGCAGCCCTCCCCCATACAGGGGGAAGACCGGGGAGCTGTTTTTT.

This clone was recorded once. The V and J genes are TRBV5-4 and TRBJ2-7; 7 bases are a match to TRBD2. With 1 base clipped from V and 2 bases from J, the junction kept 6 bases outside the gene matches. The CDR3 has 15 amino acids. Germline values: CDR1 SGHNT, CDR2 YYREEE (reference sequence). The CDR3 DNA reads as TGTGCCAGCAGCTTGACGGCTAGCGGAGCCTACGAGCAGTACTTC. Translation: CASSLTASGAYEQYF.

DNA for the CDR3: TGTGCCACCAGCGGCCCGCAGTACTTC. This sequence encodes CATSGPQYF. The V and J genes are TRBV15 and TRBJ2-7; no clear D gene. The V and J ends lost 5 bases and 9 bases respectively, with 5 bases between them. Per germline, CDR1 LNHNV and CDR2 YYDKDF (reference sequence). The CDR3 loop spans 9 amino acids.

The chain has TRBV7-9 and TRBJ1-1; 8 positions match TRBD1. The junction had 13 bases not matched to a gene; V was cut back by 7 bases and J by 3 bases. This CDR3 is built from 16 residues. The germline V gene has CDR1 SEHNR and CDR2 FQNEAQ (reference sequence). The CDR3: CASNAGTGWGDTEAFF. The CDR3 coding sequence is TGTGCCAGCAACGCGGGGACAGGTTGGGGGGACACTGAAGCTTTCTTT. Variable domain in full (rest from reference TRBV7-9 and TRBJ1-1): DTGVSQNPRHKITKRGQNVTFRCDPISEHNRLYWYRQTLGQGPEFLTYFQNEAQLEKSRLLSDRFSAERPKGSFSTLEIQRTEQGDSAMYLCASNAGTGWGDTEAFFGQGTRLTVV.

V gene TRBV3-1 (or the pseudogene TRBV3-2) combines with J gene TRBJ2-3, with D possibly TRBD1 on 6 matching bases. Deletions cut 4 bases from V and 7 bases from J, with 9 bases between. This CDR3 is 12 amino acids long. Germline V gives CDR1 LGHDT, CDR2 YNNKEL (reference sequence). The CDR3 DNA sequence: TGTGCCAGCAGCCCCGGGACAAATACGCAGTATTTT. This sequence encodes CASSPGTNTQYF.

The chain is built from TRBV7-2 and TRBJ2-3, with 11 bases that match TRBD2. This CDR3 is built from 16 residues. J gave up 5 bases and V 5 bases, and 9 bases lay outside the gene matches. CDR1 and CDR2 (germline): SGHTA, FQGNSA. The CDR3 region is CASSPRYSGRGDTQYF. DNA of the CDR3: TGTGCCAGCAGCCCCCGATATAGCGGGAGGGGAGATACGCAGTATTTT.

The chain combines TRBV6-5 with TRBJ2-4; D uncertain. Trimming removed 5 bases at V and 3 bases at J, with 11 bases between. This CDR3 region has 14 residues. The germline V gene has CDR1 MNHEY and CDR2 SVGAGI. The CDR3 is CASSPREIKNIQYF. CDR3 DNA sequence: TGTGCCAGCAGTCCCCGAGAAATCAAAAACATTCAGTACTTC.

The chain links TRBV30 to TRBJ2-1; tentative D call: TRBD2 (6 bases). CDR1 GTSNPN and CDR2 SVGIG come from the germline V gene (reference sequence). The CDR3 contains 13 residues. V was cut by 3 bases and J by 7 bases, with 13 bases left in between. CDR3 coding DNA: TGTGCCTGGAGCGGGGAGGACGGAAATGAGCAGTTCTTC. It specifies CAWSGEDGNEQFF. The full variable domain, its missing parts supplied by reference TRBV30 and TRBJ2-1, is SQTIHQWPATLVQPVGSPLSLECTVEGTSNPNLYWYRQAAGRGLQLLFYSVGIGQISSEVPQNLSASRPQDRQFILSSKKLLLSDSGFYLCAWSGEDGNEQFFGPGTRLTVL.

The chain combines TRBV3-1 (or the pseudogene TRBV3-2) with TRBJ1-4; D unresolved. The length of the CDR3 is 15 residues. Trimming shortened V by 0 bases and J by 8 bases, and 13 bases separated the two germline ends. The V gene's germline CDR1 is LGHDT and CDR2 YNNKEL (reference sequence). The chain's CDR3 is CASSQESSGREKLFF. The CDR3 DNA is TGTGCCAGCAGCCAAGAAAGTTCAGGTCGAGAAAAACTGTTTTTT.

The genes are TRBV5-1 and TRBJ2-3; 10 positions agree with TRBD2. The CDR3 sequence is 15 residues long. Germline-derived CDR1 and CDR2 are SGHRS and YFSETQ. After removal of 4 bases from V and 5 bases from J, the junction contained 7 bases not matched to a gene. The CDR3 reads CASSVSGRVIDTQYF. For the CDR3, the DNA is TGCGCCAGCAGCGTAAGCGGGAGGGTGATAGATACGCAGTATTTT.

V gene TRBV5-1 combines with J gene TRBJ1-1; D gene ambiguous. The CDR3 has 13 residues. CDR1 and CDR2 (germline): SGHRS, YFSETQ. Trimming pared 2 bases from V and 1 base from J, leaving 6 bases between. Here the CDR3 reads CASSFAENTEAFF. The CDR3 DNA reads TGCGCCAGCAGCTTCGCAGAGAACACTGAAGCTTTCTTT.

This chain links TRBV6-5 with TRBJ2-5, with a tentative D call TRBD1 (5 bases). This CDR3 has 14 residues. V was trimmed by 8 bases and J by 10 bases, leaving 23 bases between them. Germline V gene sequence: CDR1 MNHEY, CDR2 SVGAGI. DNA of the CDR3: TGTGCCAGCGGCTCGTCCGTAGGACAAGTGGGCCAGTACTTC. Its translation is CASGSSVGQVGQYF.

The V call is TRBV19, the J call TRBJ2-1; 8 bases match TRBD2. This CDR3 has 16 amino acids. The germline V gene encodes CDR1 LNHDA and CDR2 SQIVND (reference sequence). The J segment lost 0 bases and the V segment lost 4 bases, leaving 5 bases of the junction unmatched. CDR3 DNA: TGTGCCAGTAGTAACTTAGCGGGGAGCTCCTACAATGAGCAGTTCTTC. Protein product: CASSNLAGSSYNEQFF.

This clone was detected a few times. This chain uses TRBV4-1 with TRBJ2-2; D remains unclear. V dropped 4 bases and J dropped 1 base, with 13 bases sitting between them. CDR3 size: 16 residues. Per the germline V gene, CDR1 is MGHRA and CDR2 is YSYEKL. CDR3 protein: CASSRQAPRNTGELFF. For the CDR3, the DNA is TGCGCCAGCAGCCGCCAGGCCCCGCGGAACACCGGGGAGCTGTTTTTT.

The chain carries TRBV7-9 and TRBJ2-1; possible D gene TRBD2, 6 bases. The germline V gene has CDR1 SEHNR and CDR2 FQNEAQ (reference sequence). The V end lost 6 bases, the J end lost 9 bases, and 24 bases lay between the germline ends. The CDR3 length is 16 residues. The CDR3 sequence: CASRREVTSPTGEQFF. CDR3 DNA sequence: TGTGCCAGCAGAAGAGAGGTTACTAGCCCAACCGGTGAGCAGTTCTTC.

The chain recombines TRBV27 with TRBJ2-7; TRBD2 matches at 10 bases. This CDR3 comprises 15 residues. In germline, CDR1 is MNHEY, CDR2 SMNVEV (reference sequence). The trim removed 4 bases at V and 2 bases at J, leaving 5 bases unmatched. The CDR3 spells CASSSERGGAYEQYF. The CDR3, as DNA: TGTGCCAGCAGTTCCGAGCGGGGGGGAGCCTACGAGCAGTACTTC.

The CDR3 DNA follows: TGTGCCAGCAGTGGCGGCAGGGGAATAGGCTATGGCTACACCTTC. As protein: CASSGGRGIGYGYTF. The rearrangement joins TRBV2 to TRBJ1-2; TRBD1 might be the D (6 bases). The CDR3 contains 15 residues. Per the germline V gene, CDR1 is SNHLY and CDR2 is FYNNEI. Trimming cost V 4 bases and J 4 bases, with 16 bases left between them.

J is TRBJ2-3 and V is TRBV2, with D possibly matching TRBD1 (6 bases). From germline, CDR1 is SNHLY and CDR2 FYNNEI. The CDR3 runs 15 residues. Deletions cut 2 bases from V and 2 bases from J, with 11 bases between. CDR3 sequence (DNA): TGTGCCAGCAGTGAACAGGGGTTGCTCACAGATACGCAGTATTTT. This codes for CASSEQGLLTDTQYF.

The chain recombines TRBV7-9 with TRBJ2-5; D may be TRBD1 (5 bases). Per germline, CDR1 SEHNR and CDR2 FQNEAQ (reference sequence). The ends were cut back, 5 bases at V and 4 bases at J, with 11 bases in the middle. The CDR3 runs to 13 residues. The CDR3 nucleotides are TGTGCCAGCAGCCTCAGGGTGCGAGAGACCCAGTACTTC. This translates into CASSLRVRETQYF.

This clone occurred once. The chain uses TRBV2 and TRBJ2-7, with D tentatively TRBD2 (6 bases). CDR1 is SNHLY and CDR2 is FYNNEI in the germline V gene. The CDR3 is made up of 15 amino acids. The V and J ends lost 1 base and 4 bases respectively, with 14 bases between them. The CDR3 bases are TGTGCCAGCAGTGAAGTCATCCGGGGGTGGTACGAGCAGTACTTC. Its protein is CASSEVIRGWYEQYF.

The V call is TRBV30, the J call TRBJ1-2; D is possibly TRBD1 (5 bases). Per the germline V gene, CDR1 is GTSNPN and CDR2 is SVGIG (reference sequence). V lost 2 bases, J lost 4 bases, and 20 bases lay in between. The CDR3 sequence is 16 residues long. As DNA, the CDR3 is TGTGCCTGGAGTAGACTTGTTGGGGCCCCGGTCTATGGCTACACCTTC. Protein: CAWSRLVGAPVYGYTF.

CDR3 protein: CASSLPTYQETQYF. Here the CDR3 DNA reads TGTGCCAGCAGCTTACCTACGTACCAAGAGACCCAGTACTTC. The J gene is TRBJ2-5, the V gene TRBV7-2; D gene uncertain. The CDR3 totals 14 residues. The V and J ends lost 2 bases and 0 bases respectively, with 7 bases between them. The germline gives CDR1 SGHTA, CDR2 FQGNSA.

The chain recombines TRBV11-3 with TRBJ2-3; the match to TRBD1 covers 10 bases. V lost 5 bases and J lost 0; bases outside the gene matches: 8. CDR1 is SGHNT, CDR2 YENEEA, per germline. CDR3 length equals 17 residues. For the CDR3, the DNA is TGTGCCAGCAGCCCCAGGGGGACAGGGGCTAGCACAGATACGCAGTATTTT. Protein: CASSPRGTGASTDTQYF.

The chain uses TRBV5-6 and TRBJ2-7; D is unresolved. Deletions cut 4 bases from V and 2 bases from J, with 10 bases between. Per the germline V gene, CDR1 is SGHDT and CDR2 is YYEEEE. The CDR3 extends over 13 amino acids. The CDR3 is CASSPYSTYEQYF. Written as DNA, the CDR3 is TGTGCCAGCAGCCCCTATAGCACCTACGAGCAGTACTTC.

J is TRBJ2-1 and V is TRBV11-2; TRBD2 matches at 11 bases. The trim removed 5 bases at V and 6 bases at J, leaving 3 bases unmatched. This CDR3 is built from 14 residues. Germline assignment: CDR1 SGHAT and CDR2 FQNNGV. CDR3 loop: CASSRLAGGNEQFF. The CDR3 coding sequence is TGTGCCAGCAGCAGGCTAGCGGGAGGCAATGAGCAGTTCTTC.